This T cell receptor beta chain appears in the sequencing data of a study of cytomegalovirus exposure and HLA in healthy donors. Study results and caveats: Highly shared sequence variants in one cluster were likely a sequencing artifact.

Primers included in the PCR were 60 Vbeta and 13 Jbeta primers. The assay was immunoSEQ multiplex PCR, and TCRdb's table has in-frame clones only and misses some. The data contain some 91,000 clones, roughly 80% of them singletons. V lost 3 bases, J lost 1 base, and 15 bases lay in between. The CDR3 is made up of 16 amino acids. Germline V gives CDR1 SGHDN, CDR2 FVKESK. This clone was seen only a few times. The antigen is undetermined. This clonotype was obtained from a man aged 35 to 55 in good health and CMV-seronegative. Material for sequencing was PBMCs. The V and J genes are TRBV14 and TRBJ1-1, with D maybe TRBD1 (5 bases). For the CDR3, the DNA is TGTGCCAGCAGCCACGTTACAGGCCGCGGGAACACTGAAGCTTTCTTT. Its translation: CASSHVTGRGNTEAFF. Full variable domain (missing parts from reference TRBV14 and TRBJ1-1): EAGVTQFPSHSVIEKGQTVTLRCDPISGHDNLYWYRRVMGKEIKFLLHFVKESKQDESGMPNNRFLAERTGGTYSTLKVQPAELEDSGVYFCASSHVTGRGNTEAFFGQGTRLTVV.